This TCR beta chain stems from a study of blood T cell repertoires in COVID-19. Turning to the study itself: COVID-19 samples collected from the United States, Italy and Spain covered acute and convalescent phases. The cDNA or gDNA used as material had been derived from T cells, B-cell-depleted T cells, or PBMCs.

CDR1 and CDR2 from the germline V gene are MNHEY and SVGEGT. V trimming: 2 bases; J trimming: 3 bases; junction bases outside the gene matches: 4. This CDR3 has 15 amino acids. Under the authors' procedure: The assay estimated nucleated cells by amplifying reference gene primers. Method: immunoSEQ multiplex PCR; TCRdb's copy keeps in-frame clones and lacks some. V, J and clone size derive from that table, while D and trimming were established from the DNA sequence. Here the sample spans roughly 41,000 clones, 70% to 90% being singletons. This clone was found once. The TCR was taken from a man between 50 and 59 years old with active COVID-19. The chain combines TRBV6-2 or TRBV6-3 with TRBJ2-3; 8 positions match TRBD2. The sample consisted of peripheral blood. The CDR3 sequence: CASSYPRGGTDTQYF. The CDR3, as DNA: TGTGCCAGCAGTTACCCTCGGGGGGGAACAGATACGCAGTATTTT.